One sample yielded the 21 T cell receptor beta chains listed below, sequenced in a study of human T cells and chemical hapten exposure. The sample's time point: patch test 3, about 24 weeks after DPC sensitization. The treatment here: therapeutic diphenylcyclopropenone sensitization with weekly scalp DPC. TCRdb used MiXCR to reprocess the RACE reads, holding one entry per CDR3 protein. The repertoire holds tens of thousands of distinct CDR3 sequences, 9.9% seen once, with roughly 15% in the top ten. The starting material was whole blood, obtained in connection with sensitization to the hapten diphenylcyclopropenone (DPC). These receptor sequences come from a woman aged 40 to 50 with alopecia areata. Some clones in this sample may be carry-over from other donors' samples.

This clonotype has ten or more counts. One end of the junction fails to match germline, which may point to a read error. V gene TRBV6-2 or TRBV6-3 combines with J gene TRBJ2-5, with TRBD2 matching over 10 bases. The CDR3 contains 13 residues. Germline values: CDR1 MNHEY, CDR2 SVGEGT. The CDR3 protein is CASSYSWLAGVNF. CDR3 nucleotide sequence: TGTGCCAGCAGTTACTCGTGGCTAGCGGGGGTCAACTTC.

This clonotype was observed a few times. The chain couples TRBV7-8 to TRBJ2-1; possibly TRBD1 for D (5 bases). The CDR3 extends over 16 amino acids. Trimming took 5 bases from V and 4 from J, leaving 18 bases between them. Germline CDR1 reads SGHVS; CDR2 reads FQNEAQ. CDR3 loop: CASSRNRLNTYNEQFF. For the CDR3, the DNA is TGTGCCAGCAGCAGAAACAGGCTCAACACATACAATGAGCAGTTCTTC.

This clonotype was counted at least ten times. This sequence joins TRBV27 and TRBJ2-7, with a possible D match to TRBD2 (5 bases). The CDR3 totals 12 residues. V was trimmed by 9 bases and J by 5 bases, leaving 14 bases between them. Per the germline V gene, CDR1 is MNHEY and CDR2 is SMNVEV (reference sequence). The CDR3 DNA reads TGTGCCAGGGGAGAGGGAAGAAACGAGCAGTACTTC. As protein: CARGEGRNEQYF.

This clonotype was picked up a small number of times. The chain carries TRBV6-1 and TRBJ2-1; 10 bases match TRBD2. Germline CDR1 MNHNS, CDR2 SASEGT. This CDR3 contains 15 residues. The V segment lost 4 bases and the J segment 1 base; nucleotides outside the gene matches: 1. CDR3 bases: TGTGCCAGCAGTGGGACTAGCGGTTCCTACAATGAGCAGTTCTTC. It encodes CASSGTSGSYNEQFF.

This clonotype appeared a few times. V gene TRBV20-1 combines with J gene TRBJ2-5; TRBD1 matches at 9 bases. The CDR3 is 14 residues long. V shed 5 bases and J 5 bases; nucleotides not matched to a gene: 9. Germline CDR1 reads DFQATT; CDR2 reads SNEGSKA (reference sequence). CDR3 amino acids: CSARGDRVSETQYF. As DNA, the CDR3 is TGCAGTGCTCGGGGGGACAGGGTTTCGGAGACCCAGTACTTC.

This clonotype was counted at least ten times. The chain has TRBV19 and TRBJ1-1; D is uncertain. From germline, CDR1 is LNHDA and CDR2 SQIVND (reference sequence). V was cut by 1 base and J by 0 bases, with 15 bases left in between. This CDR3 comprises 17 residues. CDR3 in DNA: TGTGCCAGTAGTATAGTTCGACCACCAACGGTGAACACTGAAGCTTTCTTT. This codes for CASSIVRPPTVNTEAFF.

This chain uses TRBV29-1 with TRBJ2-3; 14 bases match TRBD2. Germline V lookup: CDR1 SQVTM, CDR2 ANQGSEA. The CDR3 totals 17 residues. V dropped 5 bases and J dropped 4; count of bases not matched to a gene: 11. CDR3 nucleotides: TGCAGCGTTCCACCGGGACTAGCGGGGGCTGACGCAGATACGCAGTATTTT. Translated, it gives CSVPPGLAGADADTQYF.

A note on this clonotype: Since a much larger clone is just one base distant, this may be a read error. In DNA form, the CDR3 reads TGTGCCAACAGCCCGACGGACGGATTAAACTACGAGCAGTACTTC. This translates into CANSPTDGLNYEQYF. This sequence joins TRBV6-5 and TRBJ2-7; D unclear. The germline CDR1 and CDR2 sequences are MNHEY and SVGAGI. Trimming shortened V by 10 bases and J by 3 bases, and 22 bases separated the two germline ends. The length of the CDR3 is 15 residues.

In this sample, this clonotype turned up a few times. V gene TRBV20-1 combines with J gene TRBJ1-5; D remains unclear. V dropped 3 bases and J dropped 6 bases, with 18 bases sitting between them. The CDR3 is made up of 15 amino acids. Germline V lookup: CDR1 DFQATT, CDR2 SNEGSKA (reference sequence). The CDR3 here is CSASENPTRGQPQHF. DNA for the CDR3: TGCAGTGCTAGTGAAAACCCCACACGGGGTCAGCCCCAGCATTTT.

This sequence joins TRBV9 and TRBJ1-1; D unclear. Germline CDR1 reads SGDLS; CDR2 reads YYNGEE. V was pared by 3 bases and J by 0 bases, with 9 bases between. This CDR3 spans 14 amino acids. The CDR3 sequence: CASSERSVNTEAFF. CDR3 coding DNA: TGTGCCAGCAGCGAGAGGTCGGTGAACACTGAAGCTTTCTTT.

The CDR3 region is CASSEGTSGNNEQFF. The DNA of the CDR3 is TGTGCCAGCAGTGAAGGGACTAGCGGAAACAATGAGCAGTTCTTC. V usage is TRBV6-1 and J usage is TRBJ2-1; 10 bases line up with TRBD2. V was clipped by 1 base and J by 5 bases; unmatched bases: 2. Germline CDR1 reads MNHNS; CDR2 reads SASEGT. CDR3 length: 15 amino acids.

This clonotype was recorded many times. This sequence joins TRBV5-1 and TRBJ2-3; TRBD1 or TRBD2 may be the D gene (5 bases each). Germline assignment: CDR1 SGHRS and CDR2 YFSETQ. CDR3 length equals 11 residues. The V gene lost 2 bases and the J gene lost 9 bases, with 7 bases spanning the gap. The CDR3 nucleotides are TGCGCCAGCAGCTTCCGGGACACGCAGTATTTT. It encodes CASSFRDTQYF. The complete variable domain, with remaining parts taken from reference TRBV5-1 and TRBJ2-3, reads KAGVTQTPRYLIKTRGQQVTLSCSPISGHRSVSWYQQTPGQGLQFLFEYFSETQRNKGNFPGRFSGRQFSNSRSEMNVSTLELGDSALYLCASSFRDTQYFGPGTRLTVL.

This clonotype was counted many times. V gene TRBV7-2 combines with J gene TRBJ2-3; the match to TRBD2 covers 11 bases. V trimming: 5 bases; J trimming: 2 bases; junction bases outside the gene matches: 6. This CDR3 is 16 amino acids long. CDR1 and CDR2 from the germline V gene are SGHTA and FQGNSA. The CDR3 region has the DNA TGTGCCAGCAGCGCCAGACTAGCGGGGATCACAGATACGCAGTATTTT. It codes for CASSARLAGITDTQYF.

CDR3 DNA: TGTGCCAGCAGCCTCGGACCCGGCAGGACCAATTCACCCCTCCACTTT. Translating gives CASSLGPGRTNSPLHF. J is TRBJ1-6 and V is TRBV11-1; no clear D gene. Between the trimmed V and J ends, which lost 5 bases and 7 bases, there was a span of 18 bases. The CDR3 is 16 amino acids. In germline, CDR1 is SGHAT, CDR2 FQDESV (reference sequence).

In this sample, this clonotype turned up many times. J is TRBJ1-3 and V is TRBV7-6; the D is unclear. With 0 bases removed from V and 4 bases from J, the gap between germline ends came to 4 bases. Germline CDR1 SGHVS, CDR2 FNYEAQ. The CDR3 loop spans 13 amino acids. The CDR3 protein is CASSLAAGNTIYF. The DNA of the CDR3 is TGTGCCAGCAGCTTAGCGGCAGGAAACACCATATATTTT. Supplemented by reference TRBV7-6 and TRBJ1-3, the full variable domain reads GAGVSQSPRYKVTKRGQDVALRCDPISGHVSLYWYRQALGQGPEFLTYFNYEAQQDKSGLPNDRFSAERPEGSISTLTIQRTEQRDSAMYRCASSLAAGNTIYFGEGSWLTVV.

In this sample, this clonotype turned up many times. The CDR3 DNA reads TGTGCCAGCAGTGGGACGGAGAGCAATCAGCCCCAGCATTTT. It specifies CASSGTESNQPQHF. The chain joins TRBV12-3 or TRBV12-4 to TRBJ1-5; a possible D gene is TRBD1 (5 bases). This CDR3 has 14 amino acids. V dropped 5 bases and J dropped 1 base, with 9 bases sitting between them.

This clonotype has more than one count but fewer than ten. J is TRBJ2-1 and V is TRBV19; no definite D call. Germline CDR1 is LNHDA and CDR2 is SQIVND (reference sequence). The CDR3 is made up of 14 amino acids. V was pared by 0 bases and J by 5 bases, with 8 bases between. In DNA, the CDR3 is TGTGCCAGTAGTATAGAGTTTCCAAACAATGAGCAGTTCTTC. It specifies CASSIEFPNNEQFF.

J is TRBJ2-1 and V is TRBV11-2; D is unresolved. The ends were cut back, 0 bases at V and 6 bases at J, with 6 bases in the middle. Germline V gene lookup returns CDR1 SGHAT and CDR2 FQNNGV. The CDR3 contains 13 residues. The DNA for the CDR3 is TGTGCCAGCAGCTTAGAACCCCTCAATGAGCAGTTCTTC. Translating it yields CASSLEPLNEQFF.

The rearrangement links TRBV15 to TRBJ2-7; D is perhaps TRBD1 (6 bases). V lost 8 bases, J lost 4 bases, and 15 bases lay in between. The CDR3 consists of 13 residues. Germline-derived CDR1 and CDR2 are LNHNV and YYDKDF (reference sequence). The CDR3 region has the DNA TGTGCCACCGCCGGCCAAGGGGGTTACGAGCAGTACTTC. Encoded protein: CATAGQGGYEQYF.

This clonotype was seen ten or more times. The gene calls are TRBV3-1 and TRBJ1-6; D is unresolved. Trimming took off 3 bases at V and 12 bases at J, with 9 bases between the two ends. Germline loops: CDR1 LGHDT, CDR2 YNNKEL (reference sequence). This CDR3 is built from 12 residues. This CDR3 is CASSHGGKPLHF. The CDR3, as DNA: TGTGCCAGCAGCCATGGAGGGAAACCCCTCCACTTT.

By share, this clonotype ranks as medium-sized. The gene calls are TRBV20-1 and TRBJ1-5, with a tentative D call TRBD1 (5 bases). V was trimmed by 0 bases and J by 4 bases, leaving 13 bases between them. Germline V gene data show CDR1 as DFQATT and CDR2 as SNEGSKA (reference sequence). The CDR3 is 15 amino acids. The CDR3 reads CSARDGGMENQPQHF. CDR3 DNA sequence: TGCAGTGCTAGAGACGGGGGGATGGAGAATCAGCCCCAGCATTTT.